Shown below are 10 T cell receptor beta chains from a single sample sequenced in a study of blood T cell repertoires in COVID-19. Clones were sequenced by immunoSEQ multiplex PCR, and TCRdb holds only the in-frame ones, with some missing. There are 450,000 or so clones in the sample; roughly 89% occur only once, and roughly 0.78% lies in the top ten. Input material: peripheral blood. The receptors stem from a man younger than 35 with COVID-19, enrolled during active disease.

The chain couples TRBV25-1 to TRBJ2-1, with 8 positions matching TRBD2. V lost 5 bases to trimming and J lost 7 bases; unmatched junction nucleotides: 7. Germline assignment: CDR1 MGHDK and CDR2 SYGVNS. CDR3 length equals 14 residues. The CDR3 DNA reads TGTGCCAGCAGTCTGGGCGGGGGGACGAATGAGCAGTTCTTC. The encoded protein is CASSLGGGTNEQFF.

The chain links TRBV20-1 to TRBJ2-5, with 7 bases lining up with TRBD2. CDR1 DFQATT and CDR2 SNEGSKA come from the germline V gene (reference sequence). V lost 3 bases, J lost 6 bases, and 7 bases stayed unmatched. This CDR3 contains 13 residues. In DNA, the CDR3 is TGCAGTGCTAGTGGCGGGAGCGCGAAGACCCAGTACTTC. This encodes CSASGGSAKTQYF.

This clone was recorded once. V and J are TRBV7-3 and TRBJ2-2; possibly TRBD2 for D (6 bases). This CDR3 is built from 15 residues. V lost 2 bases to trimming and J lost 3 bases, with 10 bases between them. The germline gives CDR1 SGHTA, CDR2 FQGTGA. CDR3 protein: CASSLEGRHTGELFF. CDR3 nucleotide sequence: TGTGCCAGCAGCTTAGAAGGGAGGCACACCGGGGAGCTGTTTTTT.

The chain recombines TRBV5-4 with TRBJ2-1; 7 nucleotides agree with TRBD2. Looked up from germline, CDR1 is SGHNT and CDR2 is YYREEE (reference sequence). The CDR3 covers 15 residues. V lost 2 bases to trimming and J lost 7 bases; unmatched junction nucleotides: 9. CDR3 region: CASSLLSGVQNEQFF. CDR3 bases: TGTGCCAGCAGCTTACTGAGCGGGGTACAAAATGAGCAGTTCTTC.

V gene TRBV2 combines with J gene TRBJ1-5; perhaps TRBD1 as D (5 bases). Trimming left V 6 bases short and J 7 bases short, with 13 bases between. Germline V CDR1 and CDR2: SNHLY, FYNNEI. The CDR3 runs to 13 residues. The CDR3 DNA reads TGTGCCAGCAGCGTAGGGGTGAACCAGCCCCAGCATTTT. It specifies CASSVGVNQPQHF. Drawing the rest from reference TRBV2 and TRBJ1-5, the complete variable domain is EPEVTQTPSHQVTQMGQEVILRCVPISNHLYFYWYRQILGQKVEFLVSFYNNEISEKSEIFDDQFSVERPDGSNFTLKIRSTKLEDSAMYFCASSVGVNQPQHFGDGTRLSIL.

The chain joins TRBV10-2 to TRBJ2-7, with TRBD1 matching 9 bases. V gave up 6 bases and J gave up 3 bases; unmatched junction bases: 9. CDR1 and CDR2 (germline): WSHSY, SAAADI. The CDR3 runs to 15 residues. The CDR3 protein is CASRETGTGSYEQYF. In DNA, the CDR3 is TGCGCCAGCAGGGAAACCGGGACAGGGAGCTACGAGCAGTACTTC.

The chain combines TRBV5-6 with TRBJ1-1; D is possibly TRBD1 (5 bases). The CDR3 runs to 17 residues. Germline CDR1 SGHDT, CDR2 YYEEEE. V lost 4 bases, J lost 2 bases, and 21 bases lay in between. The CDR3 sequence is CASSLAAGPISNTEAFF. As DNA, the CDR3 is TGTGCCAGCAGCCTGGCGGCGGGACCGATATCCAACACTGAAGCTTTCTTT.

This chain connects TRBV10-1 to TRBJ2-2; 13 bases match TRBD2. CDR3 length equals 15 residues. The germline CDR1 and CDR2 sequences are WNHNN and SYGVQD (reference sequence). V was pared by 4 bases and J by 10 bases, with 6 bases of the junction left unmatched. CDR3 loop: CASSAGTSGALELFF. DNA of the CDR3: TGCGCCAGCAGTGCAGGGACTAGCGGGGCACTGGAGCTGTTTTTT.

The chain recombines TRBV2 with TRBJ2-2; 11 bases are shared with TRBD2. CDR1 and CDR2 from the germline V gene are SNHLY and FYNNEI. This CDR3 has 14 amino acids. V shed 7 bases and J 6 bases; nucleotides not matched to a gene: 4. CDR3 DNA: TGTGCCAGCATGGTAGCGGGGGGGGCCGGGGAGCTGTTTTTT. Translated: CASMVAGGAGELFF.

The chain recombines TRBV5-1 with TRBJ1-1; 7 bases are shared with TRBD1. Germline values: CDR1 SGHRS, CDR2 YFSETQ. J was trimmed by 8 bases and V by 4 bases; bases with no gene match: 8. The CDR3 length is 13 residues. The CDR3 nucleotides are TGCGCCAGCAGCCCCCGGACAGGACACGAAGCTTTCTTT. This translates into CASSPRTGHEAFF. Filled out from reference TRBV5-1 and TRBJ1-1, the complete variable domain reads KAGVTQTPRYLIKTRGQQVTLSCSPISGHRSVSWYQQTPGQGLQFLFEYFSETQRNKGNFPGRFSGRQFSNSRSEMNVSTLELGDSALYLCASSPRTGHEAFFGQGTRLTVV.